This T cell receptor (beta chain) was observed in a study of CD8 T cells in Susac syndrome. The CDR3 extends over 13 amino acids. Germline values: CDR1 MGHDK, CDR2 SYGVNS. With V trimmed by 9 bases and J by 4 bases, 2 bases remained unmatched. It was with random hexamers that roughly 0.45 to 1 ug RNA was reverse transcribed. MiXCR, applied by TCRdb to the immunoSEQ multiplex PCR reads, yields one record per CDR3 protein. The table records around 150,000 distinct CDR3 sequences, 85% to 95% of them present only once. The chain recombines TRBV25-1 with TRBJ2-1, with 11 bases identical to TRBD2. The origin of this receptor is a human donor with Susac syndrome. Sequencing was carried out using CD8+ T cells from PBMCs. Here the CDR3 reads CASGLAGYNEQFF. CDR3 sequence (DNA): TGTGCCAGTGGACTAGCGGGTTACAATGAGCAGTTCTTC. Full variable domain (outside the CDR3, taken from reference TRBV25-1 and TRBJ2-1): EADIYQTPRYLVIGTGKKITLECSQTMGHDKMYWYQQDPGMELHLIHYSYGVNSTEKGDLSSESTVSRIRTEHFPLTLESARPSHTSQYLCASGLAGYNEQFFGPGTRLTVL.